This T cell receptor beta chain was found in a study of blood T cell repertoires in COVID-19. Some clones are missing from TCRdb's copy, which holds only in-frame ones; the method was immunoSEQ multiplex PCR. The sample includes 250,000 to 300,000 clones, 87% seen only once; the top ten take about 2%. Germline loops: CDR1 MNHEY, CDR2 SVGAGI. The CDR3 is 14 residues long. The ends lost 2 bases at V and 5 bases at J; junction bases unmatched: 5. The clonotype was recovered from a woman between 50 and 59 years old who had recovered from COVID-19. Material for sequencing was peripheral blood. The chain employs TRBV6-5 and TRBJ1-2, with 7 bases fitting TRBD1. In nucleotides, the CDR3 is TGTGCCAGCAGTTACCGGGACAGCAAATATGGCTACACCTTC. Protein product: CASSYRDSKYGYTF.